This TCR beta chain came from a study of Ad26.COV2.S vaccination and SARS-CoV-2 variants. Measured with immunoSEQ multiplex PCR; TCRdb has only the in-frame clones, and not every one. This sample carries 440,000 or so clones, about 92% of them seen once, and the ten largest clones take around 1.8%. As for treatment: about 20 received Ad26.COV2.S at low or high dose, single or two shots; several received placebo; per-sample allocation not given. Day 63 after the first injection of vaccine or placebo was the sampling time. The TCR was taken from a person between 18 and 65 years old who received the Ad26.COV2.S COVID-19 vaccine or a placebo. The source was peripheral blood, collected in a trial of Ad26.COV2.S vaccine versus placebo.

CDR3 bases: TGTGCCAGTACAGCGGACACGGGCCAACTGTTTTTT. As protein: CASTADTGQLFF. The chain recombines TRBV19 with TRBJ1-4, with a weak D call TRBD1 (5 bases). The CDR3 runs 12 residues. V lost 7 bases and J 12 bases, leaving 15 bases between the germline ends. Germline CDR1 reads LNHDA; CDR2 reads SQIVND (reference sequence).